A single sample gave rise to the 18 T cell receptor beta chains below, sequenced in a study of naive and memory T cell subsets. The beta constant-region primer was an equimolar mix of two oligonucleotides covering TRBC1 and TRBC2. TCRdb itself ran the UMI-ligation and nested PCR reads through MiXCR, one entry per CDR3 protein. Found here are about 85,000 distinct CDR3 sequences, over 10% of them singletons; the top ten hold 0.75% to 1%. Sequences were obtained from central memory CD4+ T cells from blood. Receptor source: a human donor in good health.

Only a few counts were recorded for this clonotype. The chain carries TRBV12-3 or TRBV12-4 and TRBJ1-5; no clear D gene. This CDR3 is 17 amino acids long. Trimming removed 5 bases from V and 1 base from J, with 18 bases in between. Here the CDR3 DNA reads TGTGCCAGCAGTCCTCAGGTTCCCACCGGAAGCAATCAGCCCCAGCATTTT. Translation: CASSPQVPTGSNQPQHF.

This clonotype was counted between two and nine times. The chain recombines TRBV6-6 with TRBJ1-1; TRBD1 might be the D (5 bases). The V and J ends lost 0 bases and 4 bases respectively, with 15 bases between them. CDR1 and CDR2 from the germline V gene are MNHNY and SVGAGI (reference sequence). The CDR3 totals 16 residues. CDR3 sequence (DNA): TGTGCCAGCAGTTACTCGACGGCAGGGTGGGTCACTGAAGCTTTCTTT. This codes for CASSYSTAGWVTEAFF.

This clonotype was observed a few times. V and J are TRBV20-1 and TRBJ2-5; the match to TRBD2 covers 9 bases. J gave up 1 base and V 6 bases, and 6 bases lay outside the gene matches. This CDR3 spans 14 amino acids. CDR1 and CDR2 (germline): DFQATT, SNEGSKA (reference sequence). Here the CDR3 reads CSARRAGGQETQYF. In nucleotides, the CDR3 is TGCAGTGCCAGGAGAGCGGGAGGCCAAGAGACCCAGTACTTC.

This chain links TRBV3-1 with TRBJ1-1; D gene uncertain. CDR1 and CDR2 (germline): LGHDT, YNNKEL (reference sequence). V lost 7 bases to trimming and J lost 0 bases, with 9 bases between them. The CDR3 runs to 13 residues. CDR3 nucleotide sequence: TGTGCCAGCAAGATGTTTATGAACACTGAAGCTTTCTTT. Its protein is CASKMFMNTEAFF.

The rearrangement joins TRBV27 to TRBJ2-1; TRBD1 matches 7 bases. The V segment lost 11 bases and the J segment 3 bases; nucleotides outside the gene matches: 7. The CDR3 totals 13 residues. The germline CDR1 and CDR2 sequences are MNHEY and SMNVEV (reference sequence). DNA of the CDR3: TGTGCCCGCTTCCGGGACAGCTACAATGAGCAGTTCTTC. This encodes CARFRDSYNEQFF.

In its sample, this clonotype was seen many times. This chain joins TRBV7-2 and TRBJ2-1; possibly TRBD1 or TRBD2 for D (5 bases each). CDR1 and CDR2 from the germline V gene are SGHTA and FQGNSA. With 5 bases removed from V and 10 bases from J, the gap between germline ends came to 15 bases. CDR3 length: 13 amino acids. The CDR3 DNA reads TGTGCCAGCAGCCCGCGACAAGAGGGGGAGCAGTTCTTC. It yields the protein CASSPRQEGEQFF.

The table lists this clonotype with many counts. The V call is TRBV12-3 or TRBV12-4, the J call TRBJ2-5; D ambiguous. There are 11 residues in the CDR3. The V and J ends lost 4 bases and 7 bases respectively, with 7 bases between them. Here the CDR3 reads CASSSAVTQYF. For the CDR3, the DNA is TGTGCCAGCAGTTCGGCGGTGACCCAGTACTTC.

This clonotype was detected many times. CDR3 DNA: TGCAGCGTTGAAATCGGGGGAGATACGCAGTATTTT. This encodes CSVEIGGDTQYF. This sequence joins TRBV29-1 and TRBJ2-3; tentative D call: TRBD2 (6 bases). Germline lookup yields CDR1 SQVTM and CDR2 ANQGSEA. V was trimmed by 2 bases and J by 5 bases, leaving 8 bases between them. This CDR3 is built from 12 residues.

Points on this clonotype: A much larger clone differs from this one at a single base, so this may be a read error. Since the CDR3 does not end with the conserved phenylalanine or tryptophan, this likely comes from a read error. The chain is built from TRBV29-1 and TRBJ1-1; 8 nucleotides align to TRBD1. The CDR3 loop spans 13 amino acids. Per germline, CDR1 SQVTM and CDR2 ANQGSEA. V lost 7 bases, J lost 3 bases, and 7 bases stayed unmatched. CDR3 DNA sequence: TGCAGCGCATCGACAGGGGAGTACACTGAAGCTTTCTAT. As protein: CSASTGEYTEAFY.

The J gene is TRBJ1-2, the V gene TRBV2; D uncertain. Deletions cut 3 bases from V and 0 bases from J, with 11 bases between. Per germline, CDR1 SNHLY and CDR2 FYNNEI. The CDR3 has 15 amino acids. The CDR3 DNA follows: TGTGCCAGCAGTGACCGGAAGGGAGCTAACTATGGCTACACCTTC. Protein sequence: CASSDRKGANYGYTF.

This clonotype occurred many times. The chain couples TRBV15 to TRBJ2-1; D not resolved. CDR3 size: 14 residues. Per germline, CDR1 LNHNV and CDR2 YYDKDF (reference sequence). V gave up 0 bases and J gave up 5 bases, with 8 bases separating them. In nucleotides, the CDR3 is TGTGCCACCAGCAGAGATCCTACCGACAATGAGCAGTTCTTC. Protein product: CATSRDPTDNEQFF.

This clonotype was observed many times. The V and J genes are TRBV20-1 and TRBJ2-5, with 8 bases that match TRBD2. The CDR3 runs to 16 residues. Trimming at V came to 1 base and at J to 2 bases, leaving 9 bases not matched to a gene. In germline, CDR1 is DFQATT, CDR2 SNEGSKA (reference sequence). CDR3 DNA sequence: TGCAGTGCTAGAGGGGATAGCGGGGTTGTACAAGAGACCCAGTACTTC. Translated: CSARGDSGVVQETQYF.

The chain links TRBV11-2 to TRBJ2-1; no reliable D call. The CDR3 totals 13 residues. Germline CDR1 reads SGHAT; CDR2 reads FQNNGV. V dropped 0 bases and J dropped 7 bases, with 7 bases sitting between them. CDR3: CASSLERGNEQFF. In DNA, the CDR3 is TGTGCCAGCAGCTTAGAAAGAGGTAATGAGCAGTTCTTC.

The chain recombines TRBV24-1 with TRBJ2-3, with a possible D match to TRBD1 (5 bases). Per the germline V gene, CDR1 is KGHDR and CDR2 is SFDVKD. The germline V and J ends were trimmed by 5 bases and 2 bases, with 10 bases remaining between them. The CDR3 has 14 amino acids. CDR3 amino acids: CATSGRATTDTQYF. In nucleotides, the CDR3 is TGTGCCACCAGTGGCAGGGCGACCACAGATACGCAGTATTTT.

This clonotype has at least ten counts. The CDR3 reads CSVRVRTSGISSYNEQFF. The CDR3 bases are TGCAGCGTTAGGGTTAGGACTAGCGGGATCAGCTCCTACAATGAGCAGTTCTTC. This chain connects TRBV29-1 to TRBJ2-1; 12 bases line up with TRBD2. The germline V gene has CDR1 SQVTM and CDR2 ANQGSEA. This CDR3 comprises 18 residues. The V segment lost 5 bases and the J segment 0 bases; nucleotides outside the gene matches: 11.

The chain joins TRBV28 to TRBJ2-3; no clear D. Per germline, CDR1 MDHEN and CDR2 SYDVKM. The V and J ends lost 7 bases and 14 bases respectively, with 19 bases between them. CDR3 length: 12 amino acids. CDR3 in amino acids: CASNQEPLIPYF. The CDR3 DNA follows: TGTGCCAGCAACCAGGAACCCCTTATCCCGTATTTT.

This sequence joins TRBV19 and TRBJ2-2; TRBD1 agrees at 7 bases. Germline CDR1 LNHDA, CDR2 SQIVND (reference sequence). Trimming took 5 bases from V and 1 from J; bases not matched to a gene: 1. The CDR3 has 14 amino acids. CDR3 residues: CASSWTGNTGELFF. The CDR3 region has the DNA TGTGCCAGTAGTTGGACAGGGAACACCGGGGAGCTGTTTTTT. The full variable domain, with the rest looked up from reference TRBV19 and TRBJ2-2, is DGGITQSPKYLFRKEGQNVTLSCEQNLNHDAMYWYRQDPGQGLRLIYYSQIVNDFQKGDIAEGYSVSREKKESFPLTVTSAQKNPTAFYLCASSWTGNTGELFFGEGSRLTVL.

This chain joins TRBV19 and TRBJ1-3; no definite D call. Between the trimmed V and J ends, which lost 9 bases and 3 bases, there was a span of 15 bases. Germline values: CDR1 LNHDA, CDR2 SQIVND (reference sequence). The CDR3 has 14 residues. In nucleotides, the CDR3 is TGTGCCAGCTTAAACGTCCTTGGTGGAAACACCATATATTTT. As protein: CASLNVLGGNTIYF. Using reference TRBV19 and TRBJ1-3 for the parts outside the CDR3, the full variable domain is DGGITQSPKYLFRKEGQNVTLSCEQNLNHDAMYWYRQDPGQGLRLIYYSQIVNDFQKGDIAEGYSVSREKKESFPLTVTSAQKNPTAFYLCASLNVLGGNTIYFGEGSWLTVV.